The clone carrying this TCR beta chain appeared a single time. Per germline, CDR1 MNHNY and CDR2 SVGAGI (reference sequence). The V end lost 6 bases, the J end lost 0 bases, and 14 bases lay between the germline ends. This CDR3 spans 16 amino acids. Researchers ran the PCR with 60 Vbeta and 13 Jbeta primers. Clones were sequenced by immunoSEQ multiplex PCR, and TCRdb holds only the in-frame ones, with some missing. The data hold about 140,000 clones, with around 80% observed a single time. The data derive from a study of cytomegalovirus exposure and HLA in healthy donors. The wider study: The early release's HLA-typed donors yielded 65 million to 85 million unique TCRs.

The clonotype comes from a man between 35 and 55 years old in good health and CMV-seronegative. Sequencing was carried out using PBMCs. V is TRBV6-6 and J is TRBJ2-2, with D maybe TRBD1 (6 bases). CDR3 sequence: CASSRPQGSNTGELFF. The CDR3 coding sequence is TGTGCCAGCAGCCGCCCACAGGGCTCGAACACCGGGGAGCTGTTTTTT.